Following are 8 T cell receptor beta chains from one sample sequenced in a study of T cell clonality in common variable immunodeficiency. The repertoire was sequenced with immunoSEQ multiplex PCR; TCRdb's copy has only in-frame clones and lacks some. Observed in the sample are roughly 58,000 clones, none of them singletons. Sequenced material: peripheral blood mononuclear cells. The receptors here all came from a person aged 18-70 years in good health.

This clone was counted ten times or more. Read coverage stops 3 residues before the CDR3 terminus; the germline J gene supplies the remainder. This chain uses TRBV7-2 with TRBJ1-3; no clear D. V lost 0 bases to trimming and J lost 4 bases, with 13 bases between them. Germline V gene lookup returns CDR1 SGHTA and CDR2 FQGNSA. The CDR3 consists of 16 residues. CDR3 DNA, as far as it was read: TGTGCCAGCAGCTTAGCTGGCGCGGAAGCGGGAAACACC. As protein: CASSLAGAEAGNT. The complete CDR3 protein is CASSLAGAEAGNTIYF. The full variable domain, in which reference TRBV7-2 and TRBJ1-3 provide the parts outside the CDR3, is GAGVSQSPSNKVTEKGKDVELRCDPISGHTALYWYRQSLGQGLEFLIYFQGNSAPDKSGLPSDRFSAERTGGSVSTLTIQRTQQEDSAVYLCASSLAGAEAGNTIYFGEGSWLTVV.

This clone was seen many times. The read terminates 3 residues before the CDR3 end, so the remaining end is supplied by the germline J gene. The chain employs TRBV2 and TRBJ2-3, with 7 nucleotides matching TRBD2. CDR1 and CDR2 (germline): SNHLY, FYNNEI. The ends lost 7 bases at V and 2 bases at J; junction bases unmatched: 9. This CDR3 has 15 amino acids. CDR3 bases read: TGTGCCAGCACCCCTGGAGCGGGAATCACAGATACG. It yields the protein CASTPGAGITDT. The CDR3 in its entirety is CASTPGAGITDTQYF.

This clone was picked up many times. The sequenced fragment ends 3 residues before the CDR3 boundary, so the rest is inferred from the germline J gene. The chain is built from TRBV5-4 and TRBJ2-4, with 8 bases fitting TRBD2. The J segment lost 0 bases and the V segment lost 4 bases, leaving 3 bases of the junction unmatched. CDR1 is SGHNT, CDR2 YYREEE, per germline (reference sequence). CDR3 length: 15 amino acids. The CDR3 loop is CASSKSGGAKNIQYF. The covered CDR3 bases are TGTGCCAGCAGCAAAAGCGGGGGAGCCAAAAACATT.

At least ten counts were recorded for this clone. The CDR3 is cut off 3 residues early in the read; its end comes from the germline J gene. J is TRBJ1-6 and V is TRBV18; perhaps TRBD1 as D (5 bases). V was clipped by 5 bases and J by 10 bases, with 9 bases between them. The CDR3 has 12 residues. Germline CDR1 reads KGHSH; CDR2 reads LQKENI. CDR3 region: CASSATGSPLHF. CDR3 DNA (partial): TGTGCCAGCTCAGCAACAGGCTCACCC.

At least ten counts were recorded for this clone. The CDR3 end falls 3 residues outside the read, so it is completed with the germline J gene. This sequence joins TRBV2 and TRBJ2-3; D possibly corresponds to TRBD1 (6 bases). V shed 4 bases and J shed 6 bases, with 8 bases lying between them. The CDR3 sequence is 12 residues long. CDR1 SNHLY and CDR2 FYNNEI come from the germline V gene. CDR3 DNA (partial): TGTGCCAGCAGTGCTACAGGGGATACG. Translated: CASSATGDT. The whole CDR3 region reads CASSATGDTQYF.

Ten or more counts support this clone. The read finishes 3 residues shy of the CDR3 end, and the germline J gene is used to complete it. The V call is TRBV18, the J call TRBJ2-3; 10 nucleotides match TRBD2. The J segment lost 4 bases and the V segment lost 3 bases, leaving 7 bases of the junction unmatched. Germline CDR1 KGHSH, CDR2 LQKENI. The CDR3 is 16 residues long. The CDR3 is CASSPLASGSSDTQYF. The CDR3 bases that were read are TGTGCCAGCTCACCCCTGGCTAGCGGGAGCTCAGATACG.

This clone was detected many times. The read gets to within 3 residues of the CDR3 end, and the germline J gene fills in the rest. The J gene is TRBJ2-7, the V gene TRBV28; 9 bases agree with TRBD1. Germline values: CDR1 MDHEN, CDR2 SYDVKM. This CDR3 has 14 amino acids. V shed 5 bases and J 2 bases; nucleotides not matched to a gene: 4. The CDR3 DNA, read in part, is TGTGCCAGCAGTCGCTGGACAGGGGCCTACGAG. It codes for CASSRWTGAYE. The CDR3 in its entirety is CASSRWTGAYEQYF.

The sample holds many counts of this clone. Read coverage stops 3 residues before the CDR3 terminus; the germline J gene supplies the remainder. The chain is built from TRBV20-1 and TRBJ2-1; 14 bases agree with TRBD2. After removal of 6 bases from V and 9 bases from J, the junction contained 7 bases not matched to a gene. The CDR3 contains 14 residues. The germline gives CDR1 DFQATT, CDR2 SNEGSKA (reference sequence). Partial CDR3 DNA: TGCAGTGCCGGGACTAGCGGGAGTTCCGGTGAG. It specifies CSAGTSGSSGE. The whole CDR3 protein reads CSAGTSGSSGEQFF.